This TCR beta chain was obtained from a study of post-analysis software for immune sequencing data. Study-level information: Clinical courses comprised relapsing-remitting, secondary progressive and progressive-relapsing multiple sclerosis. Study observations and caveats: In patients, TRBV5-6, TRBV5-1 and TRBV20-1 belonged to roughly 5 TRBV segments found more frequently than in controls. Controls had significantly higher normalized Chao1 diversity than multiple sclerosis patients.

Germline V gives CDR1 KGHSH, CDR2 LQKENI. The J segment lost 8 bases and the V segment lost 3 bases, leaving 16 bases of the junction unmatched. The CDR3 extends over 19 amino acids. TCR beta cDNA libraries had unique molecular identifiers. Input populations of 1 to 10 million T cells gave rise to approximately 480,000 cDNA molecules. TCRdb passed the PCR reads through MiXCR, listing each CDR3 protein once. Of 350,000 to 500,000 distinct CDR3 sequences in the sample, approximately 37% were seen once. Turning to this clonotype: Its antigen is not known.

This receptor was taken from a girl aged 2 to 9 with multiple sclerosis. Sequences were obtained from blood. The genes are TRBV18 and TRBJ2-1, with 13 bases aligning to TRBD2. The CDR3 DNA sequence: TGTGCCAGCTCACCGCAACCGGGACTAGCGGGAAAATCTAATTATGAGCAGTTCTTC. This gives the protein CASSPQPGLAGKSNYEQFF.